Sequencing of this T cell receptor beta chain was carried out in a study of blood T cell repertoires in COVID-19. Background on the study: Sites in the United States, Italy and Spain provided acute and convalescent COVID-19 samples.

Some clones are missing from TCRdb's copy, which holds only in-frame ones; the method was immunoSEQ multiplex PCR. This sample has a few hundred thousand clones, with 85% to 90% found just once. Individuals aged roughly 18 to 95 years were recruited from 24 US areas. Cohort 3 donors were reported recovered after two negative PCRs, clearance, or symptom resolution. CDR1 is LGHDT and CDR2 is YNNKEL in the germline V gene (reference sequence). V was trimmed by 3 bases and J by 6 bases, leaving 10 bases between them. This CDR3 contains 13 residues. V usage is TRBV3-1 (or the pseudogene TRBV3-2) and J usage is TRBJ2-3, with D hard to call. This clonotype originated in a man aged 35 to 55 who had recovered from COVID-19. Sequenced input: PBMCs or T cells enriched from blood (not recorded which). The CDR3: CASSHLFEDTQYF. In DNA form, the CDR3 reads TGTGCCAGCAGCCATCTTTTCGAGGATACGCAGTATTTT.